The clone carrying this TCR beta chain came up once. The entry originates in a study of blood T cell repertoires in COVID-19. About the research overall: Spain, Italy and the United States supplied samples that represented acute and convalescent COVID-19.

The junction had 5 bases not matched to a gene; V was cut back by 4 bases and J by 5 bases. Germline CDR1 SGHDT, CDR2 YYEEEE. The CDR3 has 15 amino acids. Per the original methods: Reference gene primer amplification in the assay estimated nucleated cell counts. Data came from immunoSEQ multiplex PCR; TCRdb stores just in-frame clones and leaves some out. V, J and clone size were drawn from that table, and D and trimming were deduced from the DNA. The top ten clones hold under 3.5% of a sample with about 160,000 clones, 80% to 90% of them seen once. The chain employs TRBV5-6 and TRBJ2-1, with 11 bases matching TRBD2. Sequencing input: peripheral blood. This sequence originates from a man between 70 and 80 years old with acute or convalescent COVID-19. DNA for the CDR3: TGTGCCAGCAGCCCACTAGCGGGAGACCACAATGAGCAGTTCTTC. Translated, it gives CASSPLAGDHNEQFF.